This T cell receptor (beta chain) is drawn from a study of control samples from healthy donors and cancer patients. Germline V gene lookup returns CDR1 SEHNR and CDR2 FQNEAQ (reference sequence). This CDR3 region has 15 residues. The V gene end was trimmed by 6 bases and the J gene end by 5 bases; junction bases not matched to a gene: 11. Sequencing was performed with immunoSEQ multiplex PCR; in TCRdb, only in-frame clones are kept and a portion is missing. This table holds 70,000 or so clones, over 65% found once. The J gene is TRBJ2-7, the V gene TRBV7-9, with 9 bases lining up with TRBD2. The specimen was blood. The receptor was isolated from a man between 50 and 59 years old in good health. In DNA form, the CDR3 reads TGTGCCAGCAGGTCGTCCGGGACTAGCACCCACGAGCAGTACTTC. It codes for CASRSSGTSTHEQYF.